This TCR beta chain comes out of a study of T cell responses to AZD1222 COVID-19 vaccine. Study-wide points: The span of vaccine-associated CD4 TCRs extended across spike, with dominance at 160-218 and 743-854.

Here immunoSEQ multiplex PCR was the method, and the copy in TCRdb shows in-frame clones only, minus some. The sample records more than 85,000 clones, approximately 90% being singletons. After removal of 4 bases from V and 6 bases from J, the junction contained 3 bases not matched to a gene. The CDR3 totals 14 residues. Germline CDR1 reads MDHEN; CDR2 reads SYDVKM. This clone was seen just once. As yet, its antigen is unknown. The TCR originated in an adult in good health. The sample consisted of peripheral blood, taken on day 0 of AZD1222 vaccination. The rearrangement uses TRBV28 and TRBJ1-2; TRBD1 aligns across 12 bases. CDR3 in amino acids: CASSSGQGANGYTF. DNA of the CDR3: TGTGCCAGCAGTTCGGGACAGGGGGCGAATGGCTACACCTTC.